These 15 T cell receptor beta chains originate from one sample sequenced in a study of blood T cells in healthy people across ages. Then a second PCR, running roughly 7 to 11 cycles, was carried out with a sample-barcoded 5' primer and a J-beta primer mix. TCRdb redid the calling of the 5' RACE reads with MiXCR, one entry per CDR3 protein. Of approximately 1.5 million distinct CDR3 sequences listed, roughly two fifths are singletons. Material: blood. The receptors were sampled from a woman younger than 30 in good health.

This clonotype was recorded many times. This chain joins TRBV6-2 or TRBV6-3 and TRBJ2-3, with D uncertain. Germline assignment: CDR1 MNHEY and CDR2 SVGEGT. Trimming removed 8 bases at V and 3 bases at J, with 9 bases between. The CDR3 extends over 12 amino acids. Here the CDR3 reads CASAARTDTQYF. The CDR3 bases are TGTGCCAGCGCGGCACGGACAGATACGCAGTATTTT.

The chain has TRBV7-2 and TRBJ2-3; 7 positions agree with TRBD1. There are 15 residues in the CDR3. Per germline, CDR1 SGHTA and CDR2 FQGNSA. The trim removed 5 bases at V and 3 bases at J, leaving 8 bases unmatched. The CDR3 region has the DNA TGTGCCAGCAGCCCAGACAGGGTTCGAACAGATACGCAGTATTTT. This codes for CASSPDRVRTDTQYF.

CDR3 nucleotides: TGCAGTGCTAGTCCCACAGATACGCAGTATTTT. The encoded protein is CSASPTDTQYF. The chain recombines TRBV20-1 with TRBJ2-3; D not resolved. Germline V gene sequence: CDR1 DFQATT, CDR2 SNEGSKA (reference sequence). The CDR3 covers 11 residues. V lost 3 bases and J 2 bases, leaving 3 bases between the germline ends.

The chain is built from TRBV29-1 and TRBJ1-4; tentatively, D is TRBD1 (5 bases). The CDR3 is 13 amino acids. The V end lost 4 bases, the J end lost 8 bases, and 14 bases lay between the germline ends. CDR1 is SQVTM, CDR2 ANQGSEA, per germline. The CDR3 is CSVGGGRGEKLFF. DNA of the CDR3: TGCAGCGTTGGCGGGGGAAGAGGCGAAAAACTGTTTTTT.

The chain employs TRBV3-1 and TRBJ2-5; D possibly corresponds to TRBD1 (5 bases). The CDR3 has 12 residues. Germline CDR1 is LGHDT and CDR2 is YNNKEL (reference sequence). V gave up 5 bases and J gave up 11 bases, with 15 bases separating them. The CDR3 spells CASSWGLGQQYF. CDR3 bases: TGTGCCAGCAGCTGGGGCCTCGGGCAGCAGTACTTC.

This clonotype was counted ten times or more. The rearrangement uses TRBV10-3 and TRBJ1-1; the D is unclear. Deletions cut 5 bases from V and 3 bases from J, with 13 bases between. Germline V CDR1 and CDR2: ENHRY, SYGVKD. This CDR3 is 14 amino acids long. DNA for the CDR3: TGTGCCATCAGTCATCCCTCGATGGACACTGAAGCTTTCTTT. Translation gives CAISHPSMDTEAFF.

This clonotype appeared a few times. This chain uses TRBV2 with TRBJ1-5; D possibly corresponds to TRBD1 (5 bases). Germline loops: CDR1 SNHLY, CDR2 FYNNEI. CDR3 length: 15 amino acids. Trimming took 3 bases from V and 5 from J, leaving 14 bases between them. CDR3 region: CASSDAGLGHQPQHF. CDR3 DNA: TGTGCCAGCAGTGACGCAGGGTTGGGGCATCAGCCCCAGCATTTT.

As regards this clonotype: An end of the junction differs from the germline gene, which may be a read error. The chain employs TRBV4-2 and TRBJ1-1; weak D call: TRBD1 (5 bases). From germline, CDR1 is LGHNA and CDR2 YNFKEQ. The CDR3 consists of 15 residues. CDR3 residues: CASGQATVSLTEAFF. The CDR3 DNA follows: TGTGCCAGCGGCCAAGCGACAGTTTCCCTTACCGAAGCTTTCTTT.

This clonotype was counted only a few times. V usage is TRBV20-1 and J usage is TRBJ2-1; D is possibly TRBD2 (5 bases). Germline V gene lookup returns CDR1 DFQATT and CDR2 SNEGSKA (reference sequence). This CDR3 spans 16 amino acids. V lost 0 bases to trimming and J lost 3 bases, with 15 bases between them. CDR3 nucleotides: TGCAGTGCTAGAGATCAAGAGGGTGCTAACTACAATGAGCAGTTCTTC. It is translated as CSARDQEGANYNEQFF.

This rearrangement joins TRBV5-1 to TRBJ2-1; D unresolved. The CDR3 length is 13 residues. Per the germline V gene, CDR1 is SGHRS and CDR2 is YFSETQ. The ends were cut back, 1 base at V and 5 bases at J, with 7 bases in the middle. Here the CDR3 DNA reads TGCGCCAGCAGCTTGAATACGCACAATGAGCAGTTCTTC. It encodes CASSLNTHNEQFF.

The chain has TRBV6-2 or TRBV6-3 and TRBJ2-3; D is ambiguous. Germline-derived CDR1 and CDR2 are MNHEY and SVGEGT. Trimming removed 7 bases at V and 2 bases at J, with 10 bases between. The CDR3 sequence is 13 residues long. This CDR3 is CASTPTFTDTQYF. CDR3 sequence (DNA): TGTGCCAGCACCCCGACATTCACAGATACGCAGTATTTT.

This chain joins TRBV10-3 and TRBJ2-7; D might be TRBD1 (6 bases). Germline assignment: CDR1 ENHRY and CDR2 SYGVKD. V was clipped by 5 bases and J by 3 bases, with 14 bases between them. The CDR3 sequence is 14 residues long. CDR3: CAISSRDTRYEQYF. The CDR3 DNA reads TGTGCCATCAGTTCCCGGGACACCCGCTACGAGCAGTACTTC.

In its sample, this clonotype was seen a few times. The V and J genes are TRBV6-1 and TRBJ1-2, with TRBD1 as a possible D gene (6 bases). Trimming pared 2 bases from V and 0 bases from J, leaving 7 bases between. CDR1 MNHNS and CDR2 SASEGT come from the germline V gene. This CDR3 is built from 14 residues. The CDR3 reads CASSERTANYGYTF. For the CDR3, the DNA is TGTGCCAGCAGTGAAAGGACAGCTAACTATGGCTACACCTTC.

This clonotype was observed a single time. The chain employs TRBV29-1 and TRBJ1-2, with D uncertain. Germline V lookup: CDR1 SQVTM, CDR2 ANQGSEA. Deletions cut 7 bases from V and 3 bases from J, with 15 bases between. The CDR3 totals 13 residues. The CDR3 sequence is CSEGRLTDYGYTF. DNA for the CDR3: TGCAGCGAGGGAAGGTTAACCGACTATGGCTACACCTTC.

This clonotype has only a few counts. The chain has TRBV3-1 and TRBJ2-7, with 7 bases lining up with TRBD2. The CDR3 totals 14 residues. In germline, CDR1 is LGHDT, CDR2 YNNKEL (reference sequence). V lost 4 bases to trimming and J lost 3 bases; unmatched junction nucleotides: 6. CDR3 protein: CASSPASGSYEQYF. The CDR3 nucleotides read TGTGCCAGCAGCCCGGCTAGCGGAAGCTACGAGCAGTACTTC.